This T cell receptor (beta chain) was captured in a study of blood T cell repertoires in COVID-19. Across the whole study: The study drew acute and convalescent COVID-19 samples from the United States, Italy and Spain. PBMCs, B-cell-depleted T cells, or T cells were the source of the cDNA or gDNA that made up the material.

Seattle participants joined during active infection and were tracked over time. Under the authors' procedure: For nucleated cells, counts were estimated from reference gene primer amplification. Data came from immunoSEQ multiplex PCR; TCRdb stores just in-frame clones and leaves some out. The V and J calls and clone size come from that table; D and trimming were worked out from the DNA. The sample lists just over 150,000 clones; over 80% were seen once. Sample: peripheral blood. This sequence originates from a man aged 25 to 40 with COVID-19, enrolled during active disease.

The CDR3 here is CASSWGQGAEQPQHF. In DNA form, the CDR3 reads TGTGCCAGCAGTTGGGGACAGGGGGCAGAGCAGCCCCAGCATTTT. The genes are TRBV6-2 or TRBV6-3 and TRBJ1-5; 12 nucleotides agree with TRBD1. Germline V gene sequence: CDR1 MNHEY, CDR2 SVGEGT. The length of the CDR3 is 15 residues. The J segment lost 7 bases and the V segment lost 4 bases, leaving 5 bases of the junction unmatched.